Listed below are T cell receptor beta chains from one sample, sequenced in a study of shared clonotypes between healthy human individuals. TCRdb's copy holds only in-frame clones and misses some; the assay was immunoSEQ multiplex PCR. The table lists about 2.4 million clones, under 95% of them singletons. Specimen: naive CD4+ T cells from PBMCs. These receptors all come from a man between 18 and 29 years old in good health. Some clones in this sample may be carry-over from other donors' samples. Each CDR3 is given with its conserved first and last residue. A D gene is named only where the DNA matches it firmly.

cdr3_nt cdr3_aa j_call d_call v_call
TGTGCCAGCAGCCGGGGACGATCGAGAGGTGACGGGGAGCTGTTTTTT CASSRGRSRGDGELFF TRBJ2-2 . TRBV7-2
TGTGCCAGCAGGACTAGCGACGGCCGCTTCGATGAGCAGTTCTTC CASRTSDGRFDEQFF TRBJ2-1 TRBD2 TRBV6-1
TGTGCCTGGATCTCGGACGGTTATGGCTACACCTTC CAWISDGYGYTF TRBJ1-2 . TRBV30
TGTGCCAGCTCACGTGGGAGGGCCCTTAATGAAAAACTGTTTTTT CASSRGRALNEKLFF TRBJ1-4 . TRBV18
TGTGCCAGCAGCGTAGTCAGGACCTCTGGGGCCAACGTCCTGACTTTC CASSVVRTSGANVLTF TRBJ2-6 . TRBV9
TGTGCCAGCTCACCACGCACTGACGGTCCCGAGGCCCAGTACTTC CASSPRTDGPEAQYF TRBJ2-5 . TRBV18
TGCGCCAGCAGCTTTGGGGACTCCTACAATGAGCAGTTCTTC CASSFGDSYNEQFF TRBJ2-1 . TRBV5-1
TGCGCCAGCAGCTTGCCTCGAAATCCAGATACGCAGTATTTT CASSLPRNPDTQYF TRBJ2-3 . TRBV5-1
TGTGCCAGCAGTTCCCGGGGGACCCCTAACCTTTATAGCAATCAGCCCCAGCATTTT CASSSRGTPNLYSNQPQHF TRBJ1-5 . TRBV27
TGTGCCTGGACGAGAGCGGATTACTCTGGGGCCAACGTCCTGACTTTC CAWTRADYSGANVLTF TRBJ2-6 . TRBV30
TGTGCCAGCAGCTTAGTTTGGGGACACACTGAAGCTTTCTTT CASSLVWGHTEAFF TRBJ1-1 . TRBV7-8
TGCGCCAGCAGCCAAGCTGGTCTATATGAAGATACGCAGTATTTT CASSQAGLYEDTQYF TRBJ2-3 . TRBV4-3
TGTGCCATCAGACAGGCAGATACGCAGTATTTT CAIRQADTQYF TRBJ2-3 . TRBV10-3
TGCGCCAGCAGCTCCGGAGGGCTAGCGGGAGGGCGGACAGATACGCAGTATTTT CASSSGGLAGGRTDTQYF TRBJ2-3 TRBD2 TRBV5-1
TGTGCCAGCAGCTTGGCTTCAGGGGGTGTCACCTACGAGCAGTACTTC CASSLASGGVTYEQYF TRBJ2-7 TRBD1 TRBV5-4
TGCGCCAGCAGCATCGGGACAGAAGAGACCCAGTACTTC CASSIGTEETQYF TRBJ2-5 TRBD1 TRBV5-1
TGTGCCAGCAGTTTATCGGACAGGGGGCGGGGCTCTGGGGCCAACGTCCTGACTTTC CASSLSDRGRGSGANVLTF TRBJ2-6 TRBD1 TRBV27
TGTGCCAGCAGCCTGACCAGCGCTGGAAACACCATATATTTT CASSLTSAGNTIYF TRBJ1-3 . TRBV6-5
TGTGCCAGCAGCGGACAATCGCAGGGAAACACCATATATTTT CASSGQSQGNTIYF TRBJ1-3 . TRBV6-1
TGTGCCACCAGCGCGGACAGGGGTAACGAGCAGTACTTC CATSADRGNEQYF TRBJ2-7 TRBD1 TRBV15
TGTGCCAGCCCCGAACAGGGGGAGGGCTCCTACGAGCAGTACTTC CASPEQGEGSYEQYF TRBJ2-7 . TRBV11-1
TGTGCCAGCAGCTTCCCTCCCGGGACACCGAACACTGAAGCTTTCTTT CASSFPPGTPNTEAFF TRBJ1-1 . TRBV5-8
TGCGCCAGCAAGTTGGCGGGAGTGGCAGATACGCAGTATTTT CASKLAGVADTQYF TRBJ2-3 TRBD2 TRBV5-1
TGTGCCAGCAGTGACACCGGGAAGTATGGCTACACCTTC CASSDTGKYGYTF TRBJ1-2 . TRBV25-1
TGTGCCAGCAGCGCGGAGGGGACAGGGGGTAACTACAATGAGCAGTTCTTC CASSAEGTGGNYNEQFF TRBJ2-1 TRBD1 TRBV9
TGTGCCAGCAGCTTAAAGTTGAGGGGGGTGGCGCAGTATTTT CASSLKLRGVAQYF TRBJ2-3 . TRBV7-6
TGCGCCAGCAGCGCCCTCGGGTGGGCCGCAACTAATGAAAAACTGTTTTTT CASSALGWAATNEKLFF TRBJ1-4 . TRBV5-1
TGTGCCAGCAGTTTACGACAGGGGGCGACCGGGGAGCTGTTTTTT CASSLRQGATGELFF TRBJ2-2 TRBD1 TRBV28
TGTGCCAGCAGTTTATCGGGGCCCGCAGATAACTATGGCTACACCTTC CASSLSGPADNYGYTF TRBJ1-2 . TRBV27
TGCAGCGTTGGCCCTCATTACGGGGAGCTGTTTTTT CSVGPHYGELFF TRBJ2-2 . TRBV29-1
TGTGCCAGCGGGGGGGAACGGGCCGAGCAGTACTTC CASGGERAEQYF TRBJ2-7 TRBD2 TRBV6-5
TGTGCCAGTAGTAGTGGGGGCGACAGGACGAACACTGAAGCTTTCTTT CASSSGGDRTNTEAFF TRBJ1-1 . TRBV19
TGTGCCAGCAGCGTTCTCTCTTTGGCAGATACGCAGTATTTT CASSVLSLADTQYF TRBJ2-3 . TRBV9
TGTGCCAGCAGCACGAGACTAGCGGGGATATACACCGGGGAGCTGTTTTTT CASSTRLAGIYTGELFF TRBJ2-2 . TRBV21-1
TGCGCCAGCAGCTCCGGTCAGGGTTCCTCTGGAAACACCATATATTTT CASSSGQGSSGNTIYF TRBJ1-3 . TRBV5-1
TGTGCCAGCACCCCCGACACGAACACCGGGGAGCTGTTTTTT CASTPDTNTGELFF TRBJ2-2 . TRBV5-4
TGTGCCAGCAGCTTATCGGTAGGCACTGAAGCTTTCTTT CASSLSVGTEAFF TRBJ1-1 . TRBV11-3